The sequence of this TCR beta chain was determined in a study of blood T cell repertoires in COVID-19. Background on the study: The cDNA or gDNA used as material had been derived from T cells, B-cell-depleted T cells, or PBMCs.

Sequencing used immunoSEQ multiplex PCR; TCRdb keeps in-frame clones, though not all of them. Here the sample spans approximately 380,000 clones, 88% being singletons. Individuals aged about 18 to 89 years were recruited from about two dozen US areas. Participants had their cohort set by participant-reported clinical history. Recovery among Cohort 3 donors was established by two negative PCRs, clearance, or symptom resolution. This clone was recorded once. Germline assignment: CDR1 WNHNN and CDR2 SYGVQD (reference sequence). Trimming at V came to 4 bases and at J to 5 bases, leaving 2 bases not matched to a gene. The CDR3 runs to 13 residues.

This chain joins TRBV10-1 and TRBJ1-2; TRBD1 agrees at 9 bases. The sequencing sample was made of PBMCs or T cells enriched from blood (not recorded which). This TCR came from a woman aged 18-30 years who had recovered from COVID-19. The CDR3 nucleotides are TGCGCCAGCAGTGGGACAGGGGTATATGGCTACACCTTC. This translates into CASSGTGVYGYTF.